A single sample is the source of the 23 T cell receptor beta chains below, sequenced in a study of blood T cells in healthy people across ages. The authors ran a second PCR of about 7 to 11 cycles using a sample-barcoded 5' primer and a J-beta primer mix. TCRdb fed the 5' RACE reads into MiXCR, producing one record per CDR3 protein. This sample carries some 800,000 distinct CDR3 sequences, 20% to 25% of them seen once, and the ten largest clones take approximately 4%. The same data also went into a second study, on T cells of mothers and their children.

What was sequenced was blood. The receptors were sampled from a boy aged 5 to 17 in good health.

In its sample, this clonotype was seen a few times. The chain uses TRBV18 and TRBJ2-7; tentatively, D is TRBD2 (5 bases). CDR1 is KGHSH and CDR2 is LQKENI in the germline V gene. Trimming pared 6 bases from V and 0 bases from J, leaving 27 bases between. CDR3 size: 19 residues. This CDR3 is CASSPEADFRLSSSYEQYF. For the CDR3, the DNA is TGTGCCAGCTCCCCCGAGGCGGACTTTCGTCTGTCAAGCTCCTACGAGCAGTACTTC.

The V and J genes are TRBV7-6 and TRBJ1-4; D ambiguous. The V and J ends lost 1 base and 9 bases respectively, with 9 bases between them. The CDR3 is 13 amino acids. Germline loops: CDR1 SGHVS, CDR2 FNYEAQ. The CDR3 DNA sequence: TGTGCCAGCAGCTTAGAACGGGTCAAAAAACTGTTTTTT. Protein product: CASSLERVKKLFF.

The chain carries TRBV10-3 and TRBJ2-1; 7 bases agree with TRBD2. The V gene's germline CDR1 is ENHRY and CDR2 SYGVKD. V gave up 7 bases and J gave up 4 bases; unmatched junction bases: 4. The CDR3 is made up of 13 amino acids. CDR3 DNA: TGTGCCATCACCGGGACTAAATACAATGAGCAGTTCTTC. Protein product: CAITGTKYNEQFF.

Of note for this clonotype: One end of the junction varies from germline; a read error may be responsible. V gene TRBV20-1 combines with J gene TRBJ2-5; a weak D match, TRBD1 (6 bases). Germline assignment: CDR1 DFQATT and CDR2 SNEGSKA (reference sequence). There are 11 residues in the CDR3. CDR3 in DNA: TGCAGTGCTAGTCTTTCGGGACACCACACCTTC. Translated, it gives CSASLSGHHTF.

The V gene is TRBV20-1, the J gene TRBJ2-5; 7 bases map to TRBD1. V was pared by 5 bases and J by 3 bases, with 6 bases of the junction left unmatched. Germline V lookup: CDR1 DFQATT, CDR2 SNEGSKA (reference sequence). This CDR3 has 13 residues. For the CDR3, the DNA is TGCAGTGCTGGTACCGGGACAGAAGAGACCCAGTACTTC. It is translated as CSAGTGTEETQYF.

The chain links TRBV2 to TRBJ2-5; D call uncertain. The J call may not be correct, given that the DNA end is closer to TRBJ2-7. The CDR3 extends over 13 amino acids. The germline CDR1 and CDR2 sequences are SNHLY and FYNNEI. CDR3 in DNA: TGTGCCAGCAGTTCTGAGTTGGTCGGCGAGCAGTACTTC. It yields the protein CASSSELVGEQYF.

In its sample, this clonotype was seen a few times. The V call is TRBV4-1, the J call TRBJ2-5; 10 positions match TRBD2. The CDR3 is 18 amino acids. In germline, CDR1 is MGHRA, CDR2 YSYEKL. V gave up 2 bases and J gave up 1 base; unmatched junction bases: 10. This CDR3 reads CASSQNVPSGRPQETQYF. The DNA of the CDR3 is TGCGCCAGCAGCCAAAACGTTCCTAGCGGGAGACCCCAAGAGACCCAGTACTTC.

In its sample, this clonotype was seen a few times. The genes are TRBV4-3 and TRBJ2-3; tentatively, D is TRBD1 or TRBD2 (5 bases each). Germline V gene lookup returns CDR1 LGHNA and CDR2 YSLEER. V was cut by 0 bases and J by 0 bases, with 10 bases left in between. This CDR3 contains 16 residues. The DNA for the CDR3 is TGCGCCAGCAGCCAAGACGTGTGGGGGAGCACAGATACGCAGTATTTT. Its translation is CASSQDVWGSTDTQYF.

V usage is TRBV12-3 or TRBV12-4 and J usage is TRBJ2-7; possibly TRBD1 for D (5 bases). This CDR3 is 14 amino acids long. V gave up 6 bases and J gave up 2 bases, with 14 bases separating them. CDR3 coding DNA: TGTGCCAGCAGCCCGCAGGGATACACCTACGAGCAGTACTTC. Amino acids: CASSPQGYTYEQYF.

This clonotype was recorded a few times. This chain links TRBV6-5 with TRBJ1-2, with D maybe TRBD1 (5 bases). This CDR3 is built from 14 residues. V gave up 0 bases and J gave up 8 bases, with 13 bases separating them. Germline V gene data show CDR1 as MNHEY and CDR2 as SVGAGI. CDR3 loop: CASSYSGLKTGYTF. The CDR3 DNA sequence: TGTGCCAGCAGTTACTCGGGACTAAAAACCGGCTACACCTTC.

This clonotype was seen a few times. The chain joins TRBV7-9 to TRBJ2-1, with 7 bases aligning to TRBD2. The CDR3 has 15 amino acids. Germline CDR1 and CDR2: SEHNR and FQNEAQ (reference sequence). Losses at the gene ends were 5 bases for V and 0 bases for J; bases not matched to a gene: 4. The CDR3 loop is CASSRGSASYNEQFF. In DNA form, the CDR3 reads TGTGCCAGCAGCCGCGGGAGTGCCTCCTACAATGAGCAGTTCTTC.

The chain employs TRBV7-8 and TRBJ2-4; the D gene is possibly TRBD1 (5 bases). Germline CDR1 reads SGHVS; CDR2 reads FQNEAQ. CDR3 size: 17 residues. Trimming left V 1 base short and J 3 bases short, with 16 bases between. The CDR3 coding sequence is TGTGCCAGCAGCTTAGTTGGGGCAGGGATGGACAAAAACATTCAGTACTTC. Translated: CASSLVGAGMDKNIQYF.

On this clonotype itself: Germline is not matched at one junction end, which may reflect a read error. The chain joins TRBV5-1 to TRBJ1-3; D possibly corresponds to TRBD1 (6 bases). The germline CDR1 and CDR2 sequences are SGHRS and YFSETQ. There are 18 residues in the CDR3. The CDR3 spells CASTLAPPRGIRGNTIYF. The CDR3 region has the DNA TGCGCCAGCACCTTGGCCCCACCGAGGGGGATTAGAGGAAACACCATATATTTT.

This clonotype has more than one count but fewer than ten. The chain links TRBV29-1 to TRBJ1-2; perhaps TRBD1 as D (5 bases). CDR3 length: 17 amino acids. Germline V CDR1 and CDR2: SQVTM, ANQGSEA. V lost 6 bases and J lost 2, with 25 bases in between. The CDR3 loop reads CSVNTGTRSLANYGYTF. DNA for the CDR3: TGCAGCGTGAATACCGGGACCCGGAGTTTGGCGAACTATGGCTACACCTTC.

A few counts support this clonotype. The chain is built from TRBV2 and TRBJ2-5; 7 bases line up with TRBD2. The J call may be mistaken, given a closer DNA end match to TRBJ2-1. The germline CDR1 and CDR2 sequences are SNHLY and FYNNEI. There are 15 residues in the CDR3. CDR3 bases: TGTGCCAGCAGTGAATGGGAGGGCTCAGGGTATGAGCAGTTCTTC. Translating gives CASSEWEGSGYEQFF.

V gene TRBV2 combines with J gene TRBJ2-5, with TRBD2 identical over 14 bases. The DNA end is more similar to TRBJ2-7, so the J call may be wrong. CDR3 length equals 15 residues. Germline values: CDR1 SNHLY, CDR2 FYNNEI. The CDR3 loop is CASSKGLAGVYEQYF. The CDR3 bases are TGTGCCAGCAGTAAGGGACTAGCGGGGGTCTACGAGCAGTACTTC.

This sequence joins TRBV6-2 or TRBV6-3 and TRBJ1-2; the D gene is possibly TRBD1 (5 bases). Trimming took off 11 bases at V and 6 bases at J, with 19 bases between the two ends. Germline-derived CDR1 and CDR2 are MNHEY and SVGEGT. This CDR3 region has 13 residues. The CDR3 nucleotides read TGTGCCCTAAAGGAGACCGGGACCGATGGCTACACCTTC. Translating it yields CALKETGTDGYTF.

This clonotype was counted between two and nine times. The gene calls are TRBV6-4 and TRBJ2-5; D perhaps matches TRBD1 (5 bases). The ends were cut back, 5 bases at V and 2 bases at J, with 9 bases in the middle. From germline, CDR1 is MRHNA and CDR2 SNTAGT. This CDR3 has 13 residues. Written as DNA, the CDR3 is TGTGCCAGCAGTAGACAGATTCAAGAGACCCAGTACTTC. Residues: CASSRQIQETQYF.

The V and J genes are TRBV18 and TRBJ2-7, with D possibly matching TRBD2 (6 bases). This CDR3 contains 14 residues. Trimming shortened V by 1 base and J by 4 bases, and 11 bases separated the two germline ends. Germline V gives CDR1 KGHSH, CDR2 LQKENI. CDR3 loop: CASSPQGRQYEQYF. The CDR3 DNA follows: TGTGCCAGCTCACCACAGGGGAGGCAATACGAGCAGTACTTC.

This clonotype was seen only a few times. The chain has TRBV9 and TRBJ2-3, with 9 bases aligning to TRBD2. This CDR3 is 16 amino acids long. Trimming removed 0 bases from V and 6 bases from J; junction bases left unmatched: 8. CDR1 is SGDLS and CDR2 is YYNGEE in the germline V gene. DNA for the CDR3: TGTGCCAGCAGCGTAGGGGCGGGAGGGCCGTATGATACGCAGTATTTT. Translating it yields CASSVGAGGPYDTQYF.

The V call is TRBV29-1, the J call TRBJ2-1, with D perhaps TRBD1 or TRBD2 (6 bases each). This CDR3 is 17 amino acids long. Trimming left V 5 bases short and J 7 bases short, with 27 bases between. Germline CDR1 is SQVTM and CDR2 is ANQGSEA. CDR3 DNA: TGCAGCGTTTTCCTGGCCGACTACAGGGTGGGGAGGAATGAGCAGTTCTTC. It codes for CSVFLADYRVGRNEQFF.

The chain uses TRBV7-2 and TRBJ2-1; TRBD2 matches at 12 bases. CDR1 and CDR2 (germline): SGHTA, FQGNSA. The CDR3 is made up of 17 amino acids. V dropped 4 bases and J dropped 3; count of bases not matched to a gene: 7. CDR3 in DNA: TGTGCCAGCAGCTCCTCTAGCGGGGGGGCCGGCTACAATGAGCAGTTCTTC. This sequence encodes CASSSSSGGAGYNEQFF.

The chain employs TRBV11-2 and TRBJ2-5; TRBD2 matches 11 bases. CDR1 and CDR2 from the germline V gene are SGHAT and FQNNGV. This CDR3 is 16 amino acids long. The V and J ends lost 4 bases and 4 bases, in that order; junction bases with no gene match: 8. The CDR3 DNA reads TGTGCCAGCAGCTACTTACTAGCGGGGGCTCCAGAGACCCAGTACTTC. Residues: CASSYLLAGAPETQYF.